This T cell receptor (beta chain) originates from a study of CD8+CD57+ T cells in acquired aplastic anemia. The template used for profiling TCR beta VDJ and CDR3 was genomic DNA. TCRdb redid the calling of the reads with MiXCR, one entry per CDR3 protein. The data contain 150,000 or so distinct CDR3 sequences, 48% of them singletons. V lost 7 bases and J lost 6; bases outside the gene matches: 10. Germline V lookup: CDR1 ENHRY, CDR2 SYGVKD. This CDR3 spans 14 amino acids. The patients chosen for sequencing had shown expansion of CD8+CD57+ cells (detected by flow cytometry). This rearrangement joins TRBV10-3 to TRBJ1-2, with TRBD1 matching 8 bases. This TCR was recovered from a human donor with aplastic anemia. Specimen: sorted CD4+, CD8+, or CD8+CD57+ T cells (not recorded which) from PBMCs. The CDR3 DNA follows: TGTGCCATCACCGAAAGGCCGACAGGGGATGGCTACACCTTC. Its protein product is CAITERPTGDGYTF.